This T cell receptor (beta chain) was found in a study of PD-1 blockade in classical Hodgkin lymphoma. Study-level background: Patients were infused with nivolumab 3 mg/kg every 2 weeks. The study, taken as a whole, reports: Patients who responded completely had about the same baseline diversity as newly diagnosed patients. Reported baseline diversity: healthy donors highest, relapsed/refractory patients lowest. When nivolumab was started under 1 year after ASCT, patients were excluded.

Every patient had relapsed following autologous stem cell transplantation, and cohorts differed in brentuximab vedotin exposure. V was trimmed by 7 bases and J by 2 bases, leaving 20 bases between them. This CDR3 spans 15 amino acids. Germline V gene lookup returns CDR1 GTSNPN and CDR2 SVGIG (reference sequence). Note on this clone: Its target is unknown.

Repertoires were generated with immunoSEQ multiplex PCR, while TCRdb's copy carries only in-frame clones and drops some. This table holds around 40,000 clones, 60% to 85% found once. V gene TRBV30 combines with J gene TRBJ2-5, with D possibly matching TRBD2 (7 bases). Source: peripheral blood mononuclear cells (PBMCs), taken at baseline. This clonotype was sampled from a human donor with classical Hodgkin lymphoma. Written as DNA, the CDR3 is TGTGCCTTCACGGGGCATCGGGGGGCGCAAGAGACCCAGTACTTC. Protein sequence: CAFTGHRGAQETQYF.